The 32 T cell receptor beta chains below come from one sample, sequenced in a study of T cells in Graves' hyperthyroidism and ophthalmopathy. Using RNA transcripts as the source, TCR beta CDR3 regions were amplified. TCR CDR3 underwent first-round RT-PCR with the HTBI primer set. One entry per CDR3 protein results from TCRdb running MiXCR on the multiplex PCR reads. Counted here are 300,000 to 400,000 distinct CDR3 sequences, 21% occurring once; the ten biggest clones make up 50%. The source material was blood. The receptor source for this set is a woman aged 50 to 60 with Graves' hyperthyroidism.

The CDR3 region is CASRRTVELAKNIQYF. The CDR3 DNA is TGTGCCAGCAGACGGACGGTTGAACTAGCCAAAAACATTCAGTACTTC. V gene TRBV28 combines with J gene TRBJ2-4, with unresolved D. Trimming took 6 bases from V and 0 from J, leaving 15 bases between them. In germline, CDR1 is MDHEN, CDR2 SYDVKM. This CDR3 spans 16 amino acids.

This chain joins TRBV5-4 and TRBJ2-6; perhaps TRBD2 as D (5 bases). CDR3 size: 17 residues. Trimming removed 4 bases from V and 4 bases from J, with 18 bases in between. Germline loops: CDR1 SGHNT, CDR2 YYREEE (reference sequence). The CDR3: CASSPLGVGLGANVLTF. CDR3 in DNA: TGTGCCAGCAGCCCGTTGGGAGTTGGGTTGGGGGCCAACGTCCTGACTTTC.

This chain links TRBV2 with TRBJ2-5; D is uncertain. With 5 bases removed from V and 1 base from J, the gap between germline ends came to 17 bases. CDR1 SNHLY and CDR2 FYNNEI come from the germline V gene. This CDR3 has 16 residues. This chain's CDR3 is CASSYPRVLAQETQYF. The DNA for the CDR3 is TGTGCCAGCAGTTACCCCCGGGTGTTGGCCCAAGAGACCCAGTACTTC.

This clonotype was seen more than once but under ten times. The rearrangement links TRBV2 to TRBJ2-1; 9 bases agree with TRBD1. This CDR3 region has 12 residues. V lost 8 bases, J lost 6 bases, and 2 bases stayed unmatched. The germline V gene has CDR1 SNHLY and CDR2 FYNNEI. The CDR3 here is CASGTGLNEQFF. The CDR3 DNA reads TGTGCCAGCGGGACAGGGCTCAATGAGCAGTTCTTC.

This clonotype was seen many times. The V gene is TRBV5-1, the J gene TRBJ1-1, with D hard to call. The CDR3 runs 13 residues. Trimming cost V 3 bases and J 1 base, with 7 bases left between them. Per the germline V gene, CDR1 is SGHRS and CDR2 is YFSETQ. The CDR3 nucleotides read TGCGCCAGCAGCTCTGACTGGAACACTGAAGCTTTCTTT. It translates to CASSSDWNTEAFF.

In this sample, this clonotype turned up many times. This chain links TRBV6-1 with TRBJ2-7, with 10 bases fitting TRBD2. Per the germline V gene, CDR1 is MNHNS and CDR2 is SASEGT. The CDR3 is made up of 16 amino acids. Trimming removed 4 bases from V and 0 bases from J; junction bases left unmatched: 6. For the CDR3, the DNA is TGTGCCAGCAGTGCTAGCGGGAGACTTGCCTCCTACGAGCAGTACTTC. Amino acid sequence: CASSASGRLASYEQYF.

This clonotype appeared a few times. The J gene is TRBJ1-2, the V gene TRBV20-1, with D maybe TRBD1 (6 bases). V was clipped by 0 bases and J by 0 bases, with 11 bases between them. CDR1 and CDR2 from the germline V gene are DFQATT and SNEGSKA (reference sequence). The CDR3 covers 15 residues. The CDR3 protein is CSARESDRPNYGYTF. CDR3 sequence (DNA): TGCAGTGCTAGAGAATCCGACAGGCCTAACTATGGCTACACCTTC.

This sequence joins TRBV18 and TRBJ2-7; D uncertain. Per the germline V gene, CDR1 is KGHSH and CDR2 is LQKENI. The V end was cut by 1 base, the J end by 6 bases, with 13 bases between. The CDR3 contains 14 residues. The CDR3 DNA follows: TGTGCCAGCTCACCACTTCGGCAGAGCCTCGAGCAGTACTTC. It encodes CASSPLRQSLEQYF.

There are many counts of this clonotype. This chain connects TRBV20-1 to TRBJ2-1; D gene unclear. V was trimmed by 6 bases and J by 0 bases, leaving 9 bases between them. Germline CDR1 and CDR2: DFQATT and SNEGSKA (reference sequence). The CDR3 loop spans 13 amino acids. CDR3 nucleotide sequence: TGCAGTGCCGGGTCTAGCTCCTACAATGAGCAGTTCTTC. Its translation: CSAGSSSYNEQFF.

This clonotype has a handful of counts. The V call is TRBV7-3, the J call TRBJ1-6; no clear D gene. The CDR3 consists of 14 residues. The ends were cut back, 2 bases at V and 7 bases at J, with 9 bases in the middle. Germline V gene data show CDR1 as SGHTA and CDR2 as FQGTGA. CDR3 nucleotides: TGTGCCAGCAGCTTATTTGTCGGGAATTCACCCCTCCACTTT. It specifies CASSLFVGNSPLHF.

This clonotype came up many times. The chain carries TRBV28 and TRBJ2-3; 9 bases are a match to TRBD2. V shed 6 bases, J shed 2 bases, and the junction held 6 bases outside the gene matches. CDR3 length: 15 residues. Per the germline V gene, CDR1 is MDHEN and CDR2 is SYDVKM. The CDR3 protein is CASRTAGGTTDTQYF. The CDR3 DNA is TGTGCCAGCAGGACTGCGGGGGGGACCACAGATACGCAGTATTTT.

The table lists this clonotype with a few counts. The rearrangement uses TRBV5-1 and TRBJ2-7; 7 bases agree with TRBD1. The CDR3 spans 16 residues. Germline V gene data show CDR1 as SGHRS and CDR2 as YFSETQ. The J segment lost 7 bases and the V segment lost 1 base, leaving 14 bases of the junction unmatched. As DNA, the CDR3 is TGCGCCAGCAGCTTGTCCGGGACAGTCACCGTGAGAGAGCAGTACTTC. Translating it yields CASSLSGTVTVREQYF.

This clonotype has ten or more counts. This chain uses TRBV6-1 with TRBJ1-6; D remains unclear. Deletions cut 11 bases from V and 7 bases from J, with 15 bases between. The CDR3 spans 13 residues. Germline loops: CDR1 MNHNS, CDR2 SASEGT. The CDR3 DNA is TGTGCCTCAATCCTTCGAGGGAATTCACCCCTCCACTTT. Residues: CASILRGNSPLHF.

In this sample, this clonotype turned up many times. The chain combines TRBV28 with TRBJ1-2; 8 nucleotides align to TRBD1. V was clipped by 4 bases and J by 7 bases; unmatched bases: 14. Germline V lookup: CDR1 MDHEN, CDR2 SYDVKM. CDR3 length equals 16 residues. The CDR3 sequence is CASSSASYYDRGGYTF. The CDR3 DNA sequence: TGTGCCAGCAGTTCCGCATCCTACTACGACAGGGGTGGCTACACCTTC.

The gene calls are TRBV2 and TRBJ2-5, with D perhaps matching TRBD1 (6 bases). Trimming pared 1 base from V and 2 bases from J, leaving 8 bases between. The CDR3 loop spans 14 amino acids. CDR1 SNHLY and CDR2 FYNNEI come from the germline V gene. The CDR3 loop reads CASSEGTEQETQYF. For the CDR3, the DNA is TGTGCCAGCAGTGAAGGGACAGAACAAGAGACCCAGTACTTC.

This chain connects TRBV6-1 to TRBJ1-1; D remains ambiguous. Per germline, CDR1 MNHNS and CDR2 SASEGT. V shed 5 bases and J shed 0 bases, with 19 bases lying between them. CDR3 length equals 17 residues. The CDR3 DNA reads as TGTGCCAGCAGTCCGCAAAAAAGGCCCGACATGAACACTGAAGCTTTCTTT. Protein sequence: CASSPQKRPDMNTEAFF.

CDR3 bases: TGTGCCAGCAGCTTGGCGTCGCTAGCGGCCACAGATACGCAGTATTTT. This codes for CASSLASLAATDTQYF. This chain links TRBV7-9 with TRBJ2-3, with 7 bases that match TRBD2. This CDR3 has 16 residues. The J segment lost 2 bases and the V segment lost 3 bases, leaving 8 bases of the junction unmatched. Germline CDR1 reads SEHNR; CDR2 reads FQNEAQ (reference sequence). The full variable domain, its missing parts supplied by reference TRBV7-9 and TRBJ2-3, is DTGVSQNPRHKITKRGQNVTFRCDPISEHNRLYWYRQTLGQGPEFLTYFQNEAQLEKSRLLSDRFSAERPKGSFSTLEIQRTEQGDSAMYLCASSLASLAATDTQYFGPGTRLTVL.

This clonotype appeared many times. The V and J genes are TRBV5-1 and TRBJ1-1; D is perhaps TRBD1 (6 bases). V lost 6 bases, J lost 3 bases, and 15 bases lay in between. CDR3 length: 14 residues. Germline V gene sequence: CDR1 SGHRS, CDR2 YFSETQ. For the CDR3, the DNA is TGCGCCAGCAATCAAGGGGGGATCCACACTGAAGCTTTCTTT. Encoded protein: CASNQGGIHTEAFF.

This clonotype was detected a few times. V is TRBV10-3 and J is TRBJ1-2; 7 bases map to TRBD1. The junction had 9 bases not matched to a gene; V was cut back by 6 bases and J by 8 bases. CDR3 length: 13 residues. Germline CDR1 is ENHRY and CDR2 is SYGVKD. DNA for the CDR3: TGTGCCATCAGCCGACAGGGTGTAGAAGGCTACACCTTC. As protein: CAISRQGVEGYTF.

This clonotype was counted ten times or more. The chain joins TRBV20-1 to TRBJ2-1; 10 bases line up with TRBD2. Germline V gene sequence: CDR1 DFQATT, CDR2 SNEGSKA (reference sequence). The CDR3 is 14 amino acids. V was clipped by 3 bases and J by 5 bases; unmatched bases: 4. In nucleotides, the CDR3 is TGCAGTGCTAGTTCTCTAGCGGGGGACAATGAGCAGTTCTTC. It encodes CSASSLAGDNEQFF.

V usage is TRBV5-1 and J usage is TRBJ2-1; either TRBD1 or TRBD2 may supply D (5 bases each). This CDR3 spans 15 amino acids. The germline V gene encodes CDR1 SGHRS and CDR2 YFSETQ. V lost 0 bases to trimming and J lost 2 bases, with 9 bases between them. The CDR3 sequence is CASSLGPGPYNEQFF. CDR3 sequence (DNA): TGCGCCAGCAGCTTGGGGCCGGGGCCCTACAATGAGCAGTTCTTC.

This chain joins TRBV11-2 and TRBJ2-5; 9 bases agree with TRBD2. This CDR3 region has 16 residues. V lost 3 bases, J lost 0 bases, and 5 bases stayed unmatched. Germline-derived CDR1 and CDR2 are SGHAT and FQNNGV. CDR3 bases: TGTGCCAGCAGCTTTAGTCTAGCGGGGTACCAAGAGACCCAGTACTTC. Residues: CASSFSLAGYQETQYF.

This clonotype was picked up many times. This sequence joins TRBV4-1 and TRBJ2-7; 9 positions agree with TRBD2. Germline V gives CDR1 MGHRA, CDR2 YSYEKL. The CDR3 is 17 amino acids. Germline trimming cut 2 bases from V and 4 bases from J; bases unmatched to any gene: 12. CDR3 nucleotide sequence: TGCGCCAGCAGCCAACTTAGCGGGGGCCCGAAGGATTACGAGCAGTACTTC. This codes for CASSQLSGGPKDYEQYF.

This clonotype was counted at least ten times. The V gene is TRBV11-2, the J gene TRBJ2-3, with no clear D. The V gene's germline CDR1 is SGHAT and CDR2 FQNNGV. The CDR3 runs to 14 residues. V lost 2 bases and J 0 bases, leaving 6 bases between the germline ends. CDR3 sequence reads: CASSLYLSTDTQYF. In nucleotides, the CDR3 is TGTGCCAGCAGCTTATACCTTAGCACAGATACGCAGTATTTT.

The chain carries TRBV9 and TRBJ1-5; no firm D call. Trimming left V 3 bases short and J 1 base short, with 11 bases between. The germline gives CDR1 SGDLS, CDR2 YYNGEE. This CDR3 spans 15 amino acids. CDR3 sequence: CASSASGGSNQPQHF. DNA of the CDR3: TGTGCCAGCAGCGCCTCAGGCGGGAGCAATCAGCCCCAGCATTTT.

This clonotype has a count of ten or more. This chain connects TRBV20-1 to TRBJ2-1; D is possibly TRBD1 or TRBD2 (5 bases each). There are 14 residues in the CDR3. Germline V gene sequence: CDR1 DFQATT, CDR2 SNEGSKA (reference sequence). The V end was cut by 0 bases, the J end by 9 bases, with 15 bases between. The CDR3 loop reads CSARDYPIGGEQFF. As DNA, the CDR3 is TGCAGTGCTAGAGATTACCCCATTGGGGGTGAGCAGTTCTTC.

This chain links TRBV6-5 with TRBJ2-7, with 8 bases matching TRBD2. There are 19 residues in the CDR3. The germline V gene encodes CDR1 MNHEY and CDR2 SVGAGI. J was trimmed by 5 bases and V by 2 bases; bases with no gene match: 20. The CDR3 here is CASSYHRFSAGVRQNEQYF. The CDR3 DNA follows: TGTGCCAGCAGTTACCACCGATTTTCAGCGGGAGTGAGACAGAACGAGCAGTACTTC.

This clonotype was found many times. The V and J genes are TRBV9 and TRBJ1-5; unclear D gene. The germline CDR1 and CDR2 sequences are SGDLS and YYNGEE. Trimming removed 2 bases from V and 7 bases from J, with 13 bases in between. This CDR3 region has 14 residues. This CDR3 reads CASSVSWTSQPQHF. DNA for the CDR3: TGTGCCAGCAGCGTCAGCTGGACGTCGCAGCCCCAGCATTTT.

This clonotype was seen repeatedly, ten times or more. The chain recombines TRBV29-1 with TRBJ1-2, with 10 bases that match TRBD1. The CDR3 sequence is 14 residues long. Germline CDR1 is SQVTM and CDR2 is ANQGSEA. V dropped 6 bases and J dropped 7; count of bases not matched to a gene: 11. Here the CDR3 reads CSVATGTGVLGYTF. CDR3 bases: TGCAGCGTGGCCACCGGGACAGGGGTTCTTGGCTACACCTTC.

This clonotype was picked up many times. The chain couples TRBV6-1 to TRBJ1-5, with D uncertain. This CDR3 spans 18 amino acids. V lost 4 bases, J lost 2 bases, and 21 bases lay in between. Per the germline V gene, CDR1 is MNHNS and CDR2 is SASEGT. The CDR3 reads CASSASTLSAMGNQPQHF. CDR3 nucleotide sequence: TGTGCCAGCAGTGCGTCCACACTGTCAGCGATGGGCAATCAGCCCCAGCATTTT.

The chain is built from TRBV25-1 and TRBJ1-3; D remains unclear. Germline CDR1 MGHDK, CDR2 SYGVNS. With 7 bases removed from V and 1 base from J, the gap between germline ends came to 17 bases. The CDR3 length is 16 residues. CDR3 DNA: TGTGCCAGCATCCGGCGGGAAGATCGTTCTGGAAACACCATATATTTT. Its translation: CASIRREDRSGNTIYF.

The table lists this clonotype with a count of one. The V gene is TRBV27, the J gene TRBJ2-7; D is unclear. This CDR3 has 11 residues. The V end was cut by 5 bases, the J end by 6 bases, with 8 bases between. Germline values: CDR1 MNHEY, CDR2 SMNVEV (reference sequence). CDR3 sequence reads: CASSGLGEQYF. CDR3 nucleotide sequence: TGTGCCAGCAGTGGTCTGGGCGAGCAGTACTTC.